These 21 T cell receptor beta chains originate from one sample sequenced in a study of blood T cell repertoires in COVID-19. This table comes from immunoSEQ multiplex PCR, and its TCRdb copy is limited to in-frame clones, with some not included. Of about 88,000 clones in the sample, 80% to 95% are singletons; the top ten hold 6.5% to 8.5%. The sample was peripheral blood. These receptors all come from a man between 18 and 29 years old with COVID-19, enrolled during active disease.

J is TRBJ2-5 and V is TRBV4-1, with TRBD2 matching 13 bases. Germline trimming cut 1 base from V and 2 bases from J; bases unmatched to any gene: 4. CDR1 is MGHRA and CDR2 is YSYEKL in the germline V gene. There are 17 residues in the CDR3. CDR3 sequence: CASSQVPGLAGQETQYF. The CDR3 DNA follows: TGCGCCAGCAGCCAAGTTCCGGGACTAGCGGGACAAGAGACCCAGTACTTC.

This clone was seen just once. The rearrangement joins TRBV4-2 to TRBJ2-5, with D possibly matching TRBD1 (5 bases). Per the germline V gene, CDR1 is LGHNA and CDR2 is YNFKEQ. This CDR3 has 14 amino acids. Trimming cost V 0 bases and J 5 bases, with 10 bases left between them. In DNA form, the CDR3 reads TGTGCCAGCAGCCAAGACAGGGTAGACGAGACCCAGTACTTC. Its translation: CASSQDRVDETQYF.

The CDR3 DNA follows: TGTGCCAGCAGCCCCAGGGAGGACGAGCAGTACTTC. Translation: CASSPREDEQYF. The chain is built from TRBV11-2 and TRBJ2-7; the D gene is possibly TRBD2 (6 bases). V dropped 5 bases and J dropped 5 bases, with 10 bases sitting between them. The CDR3 covers 12 residues. Germline CDR1 reads SGHAT; CDR2 reads FQNNGV. Looking up the rest from reference TRBV11-2 and TRBJ2-7 gives the full variable domain: EAGVAQSPRYKIIEKRQSVAFWCNPISGHATLYWYQQILGQGPKLLIQFQNNGVVDDSQLPKDRFSAERLKGVDSTLKIQPAKLEDSAVYLCASSPREDEQYFGPGTRLTVT.

V and J are TRBV7-2 and TRBJ2-1; the match to TRBD2 covers 11 bases. The V gene end was trimmed by 5 bases and the J gene end by 7 bases; junction bases not matched to a gene: 7. From germline, CDR1 is SGHTA and CDR2 FQGNSA. The CDR3 runs to 15 residues. Here the CDR3 reads CASSPGLAGPNEQFF. The DNA of the CDR3 is TGTGCCAGCAGCCCCGGACTAGCGGGCCCTAATGAGCAGTTCTTC. Variable domain in full (rest from reference TRBV7-2 and TRBJ2-1): GAGVSQSPSNKVTEKGKDVELRCDPISGHTALYWYRQSLGQGLEFLIYFQGNSAPDKSGLPSDRFSAERTGGSVSTLTIQRTQQEDSAVYLCASSPGLAGPNEQFFGPGTRLTVL.

This chain links TRBV7-9 with TRBJ2-7, with 7 nucleotides matching TRBD1. The junction had 3 bases not matched to a gene; V was cut back by 5 bases and J by 2 bases. Germline CDR1 SEHNR, CDR2 FQNEAQ (reference sequence). The length of the CDR3 is 13 residues. The CDR3, as DNA: TGTGCCAGCAGCCCACAGGGGCCCTACGAGCAGTACTTC. Its translation is CASSPQGPYEQYF.

This clone occurred once. This chain joins TRBV19 and TRBJ1-5, with 7 bases aligning to TRBD1. The CDR3 sequence is 16 residues long. Germline assignment: CDR1 LNHDA and CDR2 SQIVND (reference sequence). Losses at the gene ends were 2 bases for V and 3 bases for J; bases not matched to a gene: 7. CDR3 nucleotide sequence: TGTGCCAGTAGTATAATAGCAGGGGGTCACAATCAGCCCCAGCATTTT. Residues: CASSIIAGGHNQPQHF.

The rearrangement links TRBV6-5 to TRBJ2-1, with 8 nucleotides matching TRBD1. The length of the CDR3 is 15 residues. Per germline, CDR1 MNHEY and CDR2 SVGAGI. With 6 bases clipped from V and 7 bases from J, the junction kept 11 bases outside the gene matches. The CDR3 is CASRATGGGRNEQFF. The CDR3 DNA follows: TGTGCCAGCAGAGCTACAGGGGGTGGTCGTAATGAGCAGTTCTTC.

The chain is built from TRBV30 and TRBJ2-7; maybe TRBD2 (5 bases). V lost 5 bases, J lost 7 bases, and 12 bases lay in between. CDR3 length equals 11 residues. Looked up from germline, CDR1 is GTSNPN and CDR2 is SVGIG (reference sequence). CDR3 in amino acids: CAWGGGGEQYF. The CDR3 DNA reads TGTGCCTGGGGAGGCGGAGGAGAGCAGTACTTC.

This clone was seen once. The V gene is TRBV29-1, the J gene TRBJ2-2; the match to TRBD1 covers 7 bases. This CDR3 comprises 17 residues. The V gene end was trimmed by 1 base and the J gene end by 0 bases; junction bases not matched to a gene: 8. Germline loops: CDR1 SQVTM, CDR2 ANQGSEA. The CDR3 DNA reads TGCAGCGTTGAAGCAAACCGGGGACAGACGAACACCGGGGAGCTGTTTTTT. Encoded protein: CSVEANRGQTNTGELFF.

The J gene is TRBJ2-5, the V gene TRBV18; 8 nucleotides line up with TRBD1. The V and J ends lost 1 base and 2 bases, in that order; junction bases with no gene match: 6. The CDR3 has 16 residues. In germline, CDR1 is KGHSH, CDR2 LQKENI. CDR3 DNA: TGTGCCAGCTCACCACTTGGGACAGGAACACAAGAGACCCAGTACTTC. Its protein is CASSPLGTGTQETQYF. Supplemented by reference TRBV18 and TRBJ2-5, the full variable domain reads NAGVMQNPRHLVRRRGQEARLRCSPMKGHSHVYWYRQLPEEGLKFMVYLQKENIIDESGMPKERFSAEFPKEGPSILRIQQVVRGDSAAYFCASSPLGTGTQETQYFGPGTRLLVL.

In the case of this clone: Other DNA sequences from this sample encode an identical CDR3 as well. The CDR3 DNA sequence: TGTGCCAGCAGCCCGGGACTAGCGGGAACCTACGAGCAGTACTTC. Residues: CASSPGLAGTYEQYF. V and J are TRBV13 and TRBJ2-7, with 13 bases lining up with TRBD2. CDR3 size: 15 residues. Germline V gene data show CDR1 as PRHDT and CDR2 as FYEKMQ (reference sequence). The ends lost 5 bases at V and 2 bases at J; junction bases unmatched: 3.

This chain connects TRBV15 to TRBJ1-5, with D perhaps TRBD1 (6 bases). CDR1 and CDR2 (germline): LNHNV, YYDKDF (reference sequence). The CDR3 runs to 14 residues. V lost 6 bases, J lost 3 bases, and 12 bases lay in between. CDR3 protein: CATRQGMSNQPQHF. CDR3 coding DNA: TGTGCCACCAGACAGGGCATGTCCAATCAGCCCCAGCATTTT.

This chain connects TRBV9 to TRBJ2-1; perhaps TRBD1 as D (5 bases). Deletions cut 0 bases from V and 6 bases from J, with 16 bases between. Germline lookup yields CDR1 SGDLS and CDR2 YYNGEE. The CDR3 has 16 amino acids. The CDR3 DNA is TGTGCCAGCAGCGTAGGAGAAGGGGTCGCCGGCAATGAGCAGTTCTTC. Protein sequence: CASSVGEGVAGNEQFF. Together with reference TRBV9 and TRBJ2-1, the CDR3 gives the full variable domain: DSGVTQTPKHLITATGQRVTLRCSPRSGDLSVYWYQQSLDQGLQFLIQYYNGEERAKGNILERFSAQQFPDLHSELNLSSLELGDSALYFCASSVGEGVAGNEQFFGPGTRLTVL.

V is TRBV24-1 and J is TRBJ1-4; the match to TRBD1 covers 7 bases. The CDR3 spans 20 residues. Germline assignment: CDR1 KGHDR and CDR2 SFDVKD. Trimming at V came to 7 bases and at J to 1 base, leaving 20 bases not matched to a gene. CDR3 residues: CATRGLISNRGLLTNEKLFF. The CDR3 DNA is TGTGCCACCAGGGGGTTGATAAGTAACAGGGGTTTGTTAACTAATGAAAAACTGTTTTTT.

The chain recombines TRBV19 with TRBJ2-7, with a possible D match to TRBD2 (7 bases). Germline loops: CDR1 LNHDA, CDR2 SQIVND (reference sequence). The CDR3 is 14 amino acids. Trimming stripped 6 bases from V and 7 bases from J, with 19 bases between. CDR3 nucleotide sequence: TGTGCCAGTAGCCCCCCGGGGGGCCGGAAGGAGCAGTACTTC. It specifies CASSPPGGRKEQYF.

The chain recombines TRBV28 with TRBJ2-3; weak D call: TRBD2 (6 bases). The CDR3 is 15 amino acids. Per germline, CDR1 MDHEN and CDR2 SYDVKM. V lost 10 bases and J 4 bases, leaving 21 bases between the germline ends. The CDR3 nucleotides are TGTGCCATCGGAACCCTAGGGGAGGTCCCAGATACGCAGTATTTT. It is translated as CAIGTLGEVPDTQYF.

The V gene is TRBV12-5, the J gene TRBJ2-6, with D possibly being TRBD1 (6 bases). CDR1 LGHNT and CDR2 FRNRAP come from the germline V gene. Trimming took off 6 bases at V and 2 bases at J, with 20 bases between the two ends. CDR3 length: 18 residues. The CDR3 nucleotides read TGTGCTAGTGGCCCGACCCAGACTCAGGGGACTGGGGCCAACGTCCTGACTTTC. Protein sequence: CASGPTQTQGTGANVLTF.

About this clone: No DNA is shown, since the ends of the CDR3 on it are uncertain; the CDR3 is the one TCRdb lists. The V gene is TRBV5-6, the J gene TRBJ2-7; the table names TRBD1, a call not compared with the DNA. Germline V gives CDR1 SGHDT, CDR2 YYEEEE. The CDR3 adds up to 15 amino acids, both ends counted. CDR3 loop: CASSSDRMPTSSTSV.

The CDR3 nucleotides read TGCAGCGTTGAAGATCTCGAGGACTACGAGCAGTACTTC. It encodes CSVEDLEDYEQYF. The rearrangement uses TRBV29-1 and TRBJ2-7; D not resolved. Germline lookup yields CDR1 SQVTM and CDR2 ANQGSEA. The CDR3 covers 13 residues. V lost 0 bases to trimming and J lost 3 bases, with 9 bases between them.

CDR3 region: CASSLARGLSGNTIYF. Here the CDR3 DNA reads TGTGCCAGCAGCTTAGCGAGAGGCCTCTCTGGAAACACCATATATTTT. The V and J genes are TRBV7-9 and TRBJ1-3; no firm D call. Germline CDR1 is SEHNR and CDR2 is FQNEAQ (reference sequence). V lost 0 bases and J 0 bases, leaving 9 bases between the germline ends. The CDR3 spans 16 residues.

CDR3 sequence reads: CASSLVEGTGRYTF. In nucleotides, the CDR3 is TGTGCCAGCAGCCTGGTAGAGGGGACAGGACGCTACACCTTC. The V and J genes are TRBV6-6 and TRBJ1-2, with 8 bases fitting TRBD1. The CDR3 sequence is 14 residues long. V shed 6 bases, J shed 9 bases, and the junction held 12 bases outside the gene matches. From germline, CDR1 is MNHNY and CDR2 SVGAGI (reference sequence).